This paragraph reports one T cell receptor (beta chain). Its antigen is still unknown. No clone much larger than this one lies a single base away; base qualities are absent. Via the germline V gene, CDR1 is MNHEY and CDR2 SVGAGI. V and J are truncated by 4 bases and 8 bases respectively, leaving an intervening sequence of 20 bases. Inclusive of the bounding cysteine and phenylalanine, the CDR3 is 15 residues long. Here the CDR3 DNA is all that survives: 45 bases in frame from base 1. In the prospective study, participants were roughly 18 to 100 years old, resided in about two dozen geographic areas of the United States, and were enrolled through a virtual design. In the prospective study, cohorts were assigned on the basis of participant-reported clinical history obtained from a screening survey and a study questionnaire. Exposed participants had been in contact with someone with a PCR-confirmed or clinician-diagnosed COVID-19 case within 2 weeks of study entry. Each participant in the prospective study had whole blood, serum and a nasopharyngeal or oropharyngeal swab collected by mobile phlebotomists. Prospective study participants could optionally give additional blood draws and questionnaires over a roughly 2-month period. Before DNA extraction, prospective study blood samples were shipped either frozen or at room temperature.

The entry originates in a study of blood T cell repertoires in COVID-19 (dated by TCRdb to about 2020). About the full investigation: Samples covering the acute and convalescent phases of COVID-19 were provided by collaborators in the United States, Italy and Spain. The material from the prospective study consisted of cDNA or gDNA derived from T cells, B-cell-depleted T cells, or PBMCs. Deeply sampled blood TCRbeta repertoires from subjects exposed to, actively infected with, or recovered from COVID-19 were included in the dataset. Sample metadata almost always included a de-identified subject ID, COVID-19 status, age in years and sex. The repertoires were released in a freely available public database meant as a resource for research on the immune response to SARS-CoV-2. Samples came from the ongoing ImmuneRACE study (first 160 participants) plus 1,254 subjects from 6 global collaborators. Where available, HLA class I and class II types were obtained from metadata supplied by the sample provider rather than from assay-based typing.

TCRbeta CDR3 regions were amplified from genomic DNA using the immunoSEQ Assay, a bias-controlled multiplex PCR. On the authors' methods: The number of nucleated cells in each sample was estimated by amplification of reference gene primers within the assay. To quantify the absolute abundance of each unique TCRbeta CDR3 rearrangement, sequence reads were collapsed and filtered. For each sample, productive Simpson clonality was calculated as the square root of Simpson's diversity index across productive rearrangements. TCRdb provides this immuneACCESS table in a form limited to in-frame rearrangements. Some clones are lacking; in checked studies, under half of them reflect an unresolved V gene, and why the rest are absent is not known. D and trimming come from the DNA, and the V and J calls and clone size come from that table. The sample table lists about 220,000 clones, around 82% of them with a count of one. Clones ranked in the top ten supply around 3.3% of the sample.

Results the study describes overall, beyond this receptor: The quantity of clinical and demographic metadata differed by source and by participant and was supplied without curation.

Recombination joined TRBV6-5 with TRBJ1-1; the best D guess is TRBD1, with 6 bases matching. The sequence was obtained from a woman in her forties who had been exposed to COVID-19. The sequenced sample was PBMCs or T cells enriched from blood (not recorded which). CDR3 protein: CASSSRGGGKGEAFF. In nucleotides, the sequence is TGTGCCAGCAGTTCCCGGGGTGGGGGCAAGGGCGAAGCTTTCTTT.